The entry below gives a single T cell receptor beta chain sequence along with its context. The antigen remains unidentified. The primer mix had 60 Vbeta and 13 Jbeta primers. Method: immunoSEQ multiplex PCR; TCRdb's copy keeps in-frame clones and lacks some. In the table there are 95,000 or so clones, 80% to 85% of which are singletons. CDR3 size: 11 residues. CDR1 MGHDK and CDR2 SYGVNS come from the germline V gene. Trimming cost V 0 bases and J 5 bases, with 2 bases left between them. This specimen comes from a study of cytomegalovirus exposure and HLA in healthy donors. Background on the study: Unique TCR beta sequences numbering approximately 120 million came from roughly 180 million T cells in an earlier analysis.

General observations from the study: TRBV6-2, TRBV6-3 and some other V segments were excluded as indistinguishable. Reported performance of the classifier showed diagnosis of cytomegalovirus status with high specificity and sensitivity.

Sequencing was performed on PBMCs. The origin of this receptor is a woman aged 70-85 years in good health and CMV-seropositive. The V gene is TRBV25-1, the J gene TRBJ2-7, with D uncertain. The CDR3 DNA follows: TGTGCCAGCAGTGAATACGACGAGCAGTACTTC. This encodes CASSEYDEQYF.